This is a list of T cell receptor beta chains from one sample in a study of blood T cell repertoires in COVID-19. Sequencing was performed with immunoSEQ multiplex PCR; in TCRdb, only in-frame clones are kept and a portion is missing. Of over 150,000 clones detected, 70% to 90% appear once; the ten largest clones hold more than 7.5%. The sequenced sample was peripheral blood. The receptors were sampled from a woman aged 60-75 years with COVID-19, enrolled during active disease. CDR3s include the opening cysteine and the closing phenylalanine or tryptophan. The D gene is left open where the match is weak. Size values are once, few and many counts, or a class for expanded clones, and some rows have none.

CDR3,DNA,J,D,size,V
CASSIGGQLNTEAFF,TGTGCCAGTAGTATAGGGGGACAGTTAAACACTGAAGCTTTCTTT,TRBJ1-1,TRBD1,.,TRBV19
CASSSLASSTDTQYF,TGTGCCAGCAGTTCACTAGCGAGCAGCACAGATACGCAGTATTTT,TRBJ2-3,TRBD2,.,TRBV9
CASSPRAGQGPPQPQHF,TGTGCCAGCTCACCACGGGCGGGACAGGGTCCTCCTCAGCCCCAGCATTTT,TRBJ1-5,TRBD1,few,TRBV18
CASSYPGKAGNEQFF,TGTGCCAGCAGTTACCCGGGAAAAGCGGGGAATGAGCAGTTCTTC,TRBJ2-1,TRBD2,once,TRBV6-6
CASRSSGVTGELFF,TGTGCCAGCAGGTCCTCAGGGGTTACCGGGGAGCTGTTTTTT,TRBJ2-2,.,few,TRBV6-5
CASSLQVGRGDETQYF,TGTGCCAGCTCACTCCAGGTTGGGCGGGGTGACGAGACCCAGTACTTC,TRBJ2-5,.,.,TRBV18
CASSFRGGHELDEQFF,TGTGCCAGCAGTTTCCGGGGGGGCCATGAGCTAGATGAGCAGTTCTTC,TRBJ2-1,TRBD2,.,TRBV27
CSVLQWLNTEAFF,TGCAGCGTCCTACAGTGGTTGAACACTGAAGCTTTCTTT,TRBJ1-1,.,.,TRBV29-1
CASNLSSNQPQHF,TGTGCCAGCAACTTGTCGAGCAATCAGCCCCAGCATTTT,TRBJ1-5,.,once,TRBV21-1
CASSVGSGKYF,TGTGCCAGCAGTGTAGGGTCGGGAAAGTACTTC,TRBJ2-7,.,few,TRBV2
CASRTGQATQYF,TGTGCCAGCAGGACGGGACAGGCTACGCAGTATTTT,TRBJ2-3,TRBD1,.,TRBV6-5
CASSAQGGKETQYF,TGTGCCAGCAGCGCCCAAGGGGGCAAAGAGACCCAGTACTTC,TRBJ2-5,TRBD1,.,TRBV9
CASSLWGESRTDTQYF,TGTGCCAGCAGCCTTTGGGGAGAGTCCCGCACAGATACGCAGTATTTT,TRBJ2-3,.,.,TRBV16
CASSRQSGVNQPQHF,TGTGCCAGCAGTCGACAGTCAGGAGTCAATCAGCCCCAGCATTTT,TRBJ1-5,.,.,TRBV2
CASLQIQGGDQPQHF,TGCGCCAGCCTGCAGATCCAGGGAGGAGATCAGCCCCAGCATTTT,TRBJ1-5,.,.,TRBV10-1
CASSSYGQANTGELFF,TGTGCCAGCAGCTCTTACGGACAAGCGAACACCGGGGAGCTGTTTTTT,TRBJ2-2,.,.,TRBV7-3
CASSLGGLGANVLTF,TGTGCCAGCAGCCTCGGGGGGCTAGGGGCCAACGTCCTGACTTTC,TRBJ2-6,.,.,TRBV7-6
CASSSEGGNTIYF,TGCGCCAGCAGCTCTGAGGGCGGAAACACCATATATTTT,TRBJ1-3,.,few,TRBV5-1